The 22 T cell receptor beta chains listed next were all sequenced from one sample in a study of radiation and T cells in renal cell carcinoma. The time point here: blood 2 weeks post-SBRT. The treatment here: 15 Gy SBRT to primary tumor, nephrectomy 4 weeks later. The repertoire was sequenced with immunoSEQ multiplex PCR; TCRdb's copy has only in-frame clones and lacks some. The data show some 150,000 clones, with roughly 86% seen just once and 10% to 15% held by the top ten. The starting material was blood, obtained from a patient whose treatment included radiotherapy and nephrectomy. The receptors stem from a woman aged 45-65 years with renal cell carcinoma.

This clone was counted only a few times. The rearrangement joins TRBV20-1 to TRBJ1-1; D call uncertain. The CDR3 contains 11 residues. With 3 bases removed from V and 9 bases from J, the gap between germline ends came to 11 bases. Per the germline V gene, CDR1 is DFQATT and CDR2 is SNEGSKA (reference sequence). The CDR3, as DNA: TGCAGTGCTAGCTGGACGGAGAAAGCTTTCTTT. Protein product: CSASWTEKAFF.

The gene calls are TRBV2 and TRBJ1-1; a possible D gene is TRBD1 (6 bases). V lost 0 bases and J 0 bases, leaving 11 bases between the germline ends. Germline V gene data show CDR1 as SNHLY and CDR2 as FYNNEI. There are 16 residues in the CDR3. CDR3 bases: TGTGCCAGCAGTGAAGCGGCAGGGGCTTTGAACACTGAAGCTTTCTTT. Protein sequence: CASSEAAGALNTEAFF. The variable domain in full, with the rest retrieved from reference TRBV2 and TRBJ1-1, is EPEVTQTPSHQVTQMGQEVILRCVPISNHLYFYWYRQILGQKVEFLVSFYNNEISEKSEIFDDQFSVERPDGSNFTLKIRSTKLEDSAMYFCASSEAAGALNTEAFFGQGTRLTVV.

Here the CDR3 DNA reads TGTGCCAGCAGCTTACGTGGGGGTGCGGGGATGGATTCACCCCTCCACTTT. Protein product: CASSLRGGAGMDSPLHF. The chain combines TRBV11-2 with TRBJ1-6, with D possibly matching TRBD1 (5 bases). The CDR3 is made up of 17 amino acids. Trimming removed 2 bases at V and 8 bases at J, with 19 bases between. Germline lookup yields CDR1 SGHAT and CDR2 FQNNGV.

The DNA of the CDR3 is TGTGCCAGCAGTGAACGTGGGTACCCCTACAATGAGCAGTTCTTC. Translated, it gives CASSERGYPYNEQFF. The chain is built from TRBV2 and TRBJ2-1; D remains ambiguous. Germline CDR1 is SNHLY and CDR2 is FYNNEI. CDR3 length: 15 residues. V lost 2 bases, J lost 2 bases, and 10 bases lay in between.

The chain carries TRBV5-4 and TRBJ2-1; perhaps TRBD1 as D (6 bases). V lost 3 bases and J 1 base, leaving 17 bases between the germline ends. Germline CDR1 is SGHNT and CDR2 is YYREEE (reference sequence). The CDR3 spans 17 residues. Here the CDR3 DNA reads TGTGCCAGCAGCTCGCTCGTGGGGGCCAAATCCTACAATGAGCAGTTCTTC. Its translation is CASSSLVGAKSYNEQFF.

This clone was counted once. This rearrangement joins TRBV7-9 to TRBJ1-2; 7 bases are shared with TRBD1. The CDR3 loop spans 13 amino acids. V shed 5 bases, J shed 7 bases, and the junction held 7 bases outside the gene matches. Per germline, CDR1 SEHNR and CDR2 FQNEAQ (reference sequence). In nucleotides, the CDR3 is TGTGCCAGCAGCCCGACAGGGCTGGGTGGCTACACCTTC. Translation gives CASSPTGLGGYTF.

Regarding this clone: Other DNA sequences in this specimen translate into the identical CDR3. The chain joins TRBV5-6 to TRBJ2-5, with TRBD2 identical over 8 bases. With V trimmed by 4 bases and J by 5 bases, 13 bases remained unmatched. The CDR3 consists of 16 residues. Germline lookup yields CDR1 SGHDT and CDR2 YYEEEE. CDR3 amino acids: CASSLAGAGVRETQYF. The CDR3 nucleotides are TGTGCCAGCAGCCTGGCGGGAGCGGGGGTTCGCGAGACCCAGTACTTC.

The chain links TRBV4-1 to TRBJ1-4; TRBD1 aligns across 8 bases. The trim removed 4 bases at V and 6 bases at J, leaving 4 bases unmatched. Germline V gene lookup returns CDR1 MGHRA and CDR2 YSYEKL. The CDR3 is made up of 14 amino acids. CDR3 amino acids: CASSRPGQDEKLFF. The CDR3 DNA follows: TGCGCCAGCAGCCGTCCGGGACAGGATGAAAAACTGTTTTTT.

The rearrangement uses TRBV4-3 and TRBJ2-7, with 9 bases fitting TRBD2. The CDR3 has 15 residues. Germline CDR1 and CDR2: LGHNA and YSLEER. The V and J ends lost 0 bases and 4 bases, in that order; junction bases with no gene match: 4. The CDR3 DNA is TGCGCCAGCAGCCAAGATGGGACTAGCCGGTACGAGCAGTACTTC. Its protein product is CASSQDGTSRYEQYF.

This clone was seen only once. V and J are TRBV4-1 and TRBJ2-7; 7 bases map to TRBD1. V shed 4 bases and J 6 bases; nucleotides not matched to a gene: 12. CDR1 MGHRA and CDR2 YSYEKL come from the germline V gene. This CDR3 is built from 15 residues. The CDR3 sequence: CASSPPTGQWREQYF. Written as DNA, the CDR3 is TGCGCCAGCAGCCCGCCGACAGGGCAGTGGCGCGAGCAGTACTTC.

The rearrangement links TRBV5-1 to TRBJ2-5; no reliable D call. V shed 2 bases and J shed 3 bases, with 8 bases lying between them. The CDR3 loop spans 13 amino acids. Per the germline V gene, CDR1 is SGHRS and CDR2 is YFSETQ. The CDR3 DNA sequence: TGCGCCAGCAGCTTCCCTGCGGAAGAGACCCAGTACTTC. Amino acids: CASSFPAEETQYF.

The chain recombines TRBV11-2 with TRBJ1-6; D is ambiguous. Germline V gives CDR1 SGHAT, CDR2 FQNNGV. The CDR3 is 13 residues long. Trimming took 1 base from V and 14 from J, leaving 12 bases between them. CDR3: CASSLGGSRSLHF. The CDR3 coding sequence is TGTGCCAGCAGCTTAGGAGGCTCCCGGTCCCTCCACTTT.

CDR3 in DNA: TGCGCCAGCAGCTGGACAGGGGGCTCAGATACGCAGTATTTT. This gives the protein CASSWTGGSDTQYF. This sequence joins TRBV5-1 and TRBJ2-3; TRBD1 matches at 11 bases. The CDR3 length is 14 residues. Germline trimming cut 3 bases from V and 4 bases from J; bases unmatched to any gene: 1. CDR1 and CDR2 (germline): SGHRS, YFSETQ.

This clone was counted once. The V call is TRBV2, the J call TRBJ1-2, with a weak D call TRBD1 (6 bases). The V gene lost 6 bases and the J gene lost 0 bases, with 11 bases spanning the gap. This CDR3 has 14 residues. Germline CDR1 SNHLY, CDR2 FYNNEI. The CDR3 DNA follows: TGTGCCAGCAGGGGGGGCTCCACTAACTATGGCTACACCTTC. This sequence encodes CASRGGSTNYGYTF. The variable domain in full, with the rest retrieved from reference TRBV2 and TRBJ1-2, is EPEVTQTPSHQVTQMGQEVILRCVPISNHLYFYWYRQILGQKVEFLVSFYNNEISEKSEIFDDQFSVERPDGSNFTLKIRSTKLEDSAMYFCASRGGSTNYGYTFGSGTRLTVV.

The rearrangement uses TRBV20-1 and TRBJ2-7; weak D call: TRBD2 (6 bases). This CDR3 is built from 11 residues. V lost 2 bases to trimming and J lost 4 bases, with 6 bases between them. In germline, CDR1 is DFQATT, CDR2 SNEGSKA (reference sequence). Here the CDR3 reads CSARREYEQYF. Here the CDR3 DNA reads TGCAGTGCTAGACGGGAGTACGAGCAGTACTTC.

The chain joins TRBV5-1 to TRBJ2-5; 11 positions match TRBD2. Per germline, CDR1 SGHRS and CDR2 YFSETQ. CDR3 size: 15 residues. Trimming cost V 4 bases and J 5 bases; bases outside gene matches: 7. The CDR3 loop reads CASSLLAGEGETQYF. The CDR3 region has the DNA TGCGCCAGCAGCCTACTAGCGGGGGAGGGGGAGACCCAGTACTTC.

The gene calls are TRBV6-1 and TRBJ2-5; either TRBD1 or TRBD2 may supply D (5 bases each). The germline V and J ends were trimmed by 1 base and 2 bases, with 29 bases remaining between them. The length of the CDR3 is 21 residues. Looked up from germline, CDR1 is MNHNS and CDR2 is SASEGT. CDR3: CASSEEDGYLVGEPLQETQYF. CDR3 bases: TGTGCCAGCAGTGAAGAAGATGGTTATTTGGTGGGGGAGCCACTACAAGAGACCCAGTACTTC.

The CDR3 nucleotides are TGTGCCAGCAGCCAAGATTTGGGGTTTGATTCACCCCTCCACTTT. It yields the protein CASSQDLGFDSPLHF. The chain employs TRBV4-2 and TRBJ1-6; D is ambiguous. The CDR3 is made up of 15 amino acids. The V and J ends lost 0 bases and 8 bases respectively, with 11 bases between them. Per the germline V gene, CDR1 is LGHNA and CDR2 is YNFKEQ.

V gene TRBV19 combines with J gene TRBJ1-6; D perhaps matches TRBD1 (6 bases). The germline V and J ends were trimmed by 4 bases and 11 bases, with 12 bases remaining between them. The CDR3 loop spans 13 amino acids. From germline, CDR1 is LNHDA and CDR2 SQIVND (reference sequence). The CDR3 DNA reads TGTGCCAGTAGTAACCACAGGGAGACACCCCTCCACTTT. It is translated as CASSNHRETPLHF. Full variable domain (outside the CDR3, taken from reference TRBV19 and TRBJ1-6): DGGITQSPKYLFRKEGQNVTLSCEQNLNHDAMYWYRQDPGQGLRLIYYSQIVNDFQKGDIAEGYSVSREKKESFPLTVTSAQKNPTAFYLCASSNHRETPLHFGNGTRLTVT.

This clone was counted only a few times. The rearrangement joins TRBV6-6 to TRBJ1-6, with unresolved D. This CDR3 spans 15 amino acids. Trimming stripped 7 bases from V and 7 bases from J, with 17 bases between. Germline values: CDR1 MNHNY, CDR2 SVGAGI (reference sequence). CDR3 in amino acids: CASTNGSGRNSPLHF. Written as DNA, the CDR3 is TGTGCCAGCACCAACGGGAGTGGGAGGAATTCACCCCTCCACTTT.

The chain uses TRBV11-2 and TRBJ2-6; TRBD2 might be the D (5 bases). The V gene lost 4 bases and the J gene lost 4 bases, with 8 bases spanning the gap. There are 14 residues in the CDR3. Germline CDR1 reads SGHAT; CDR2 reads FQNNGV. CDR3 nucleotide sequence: TGTGCCAGCAGCTCTTTAGCGGGGGCCAACGTCCTGACTTTC. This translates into CASSSLAGANVLTF.

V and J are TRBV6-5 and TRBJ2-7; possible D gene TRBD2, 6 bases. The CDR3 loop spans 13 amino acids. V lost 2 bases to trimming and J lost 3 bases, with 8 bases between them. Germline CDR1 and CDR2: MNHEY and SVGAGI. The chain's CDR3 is CASSYAGNYEQYF. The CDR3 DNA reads TGTGCCAGCAGTTACGCGGGGAACTACGAGCAGTACTTC.